What follows describes a single T cell receptor beta chain. Germline-derived CDR1 and CDR2 are SGHRS and YFSETQ. V shed 0 bases, J shed 6 bases, and the junction held 8 bases outside the gene matches. The CDR3 is made up of 17 amino acids. This entry belongs to a study of control samples from healthy donors and cancer patients. The data were produced by immunoSEQ multiplex PCR, yet TCRdb's version contains in-frame clones alone and is incomplete. The sample lists 98,000 or so clones; 82% were seen once. The chain carries TRBV5-1 and TRBJ2-3, with 12 bases lining up with TRBD2. Input material: blood. The origin of this receptor is a man between 18 and 29 years old in good health. In DNA form, the CDR3 reads TGCGCCAGCAGCTTGGTGGCTAGCGGGGGGGCTGCGGATACGCAGTATTTT. Translating it yields CASSLVASGGAADTQYF.